One and the same sample provided the 24 T cell receptor beta chains below, sequenced in a study of beta chain features in type 1 diabetes. As every portion of the isolated RNA was reverse transcribed, the sequencing read expressed TCRB transcripts. The method was immunoSEQ multiplex PCR; TCRdb's version includes in-frame clones alone and lacks a portion of them. The data show under 950,000 clones, roughly 16% seen once. Sample: naive CD4+ T cells from blood. All receptors come from a woman younger than 35 in good health.

This clone came up a few times. This sequence joins TRBV19 and TRBJ1-2, with D maybe TRBD1 (5 bases). This CDR3 is built from 13 residues. Germline values: CDR1 LNHDA, CDR2 SQIVND (reference sequence). Trimming left V 5 bases short and J 4 bases short, with 11 bases between. The CDR3 protein is CASSPGTTYGYTF. The DNA for the CDR3 is TGTGCCAGTAGTCCCGGGACGACCTATGGCTACACCTTC.

Points on this clone: Other DNA sequences in the same sample also yield this CDR3. V usage is TRBV7-3 and J usage is TRBJ2-1, with TRBD2 matching 11 bases. The J segment lost 4 bases and the V segment lost 5 bases, leaving 7 bases of the junction unmatched. The CDR3 consists of 16 residues. Germline assignment: CDR1 SGHTA and CDR2 FQGTGA. The CDR3 loop is CASSRAGTSGYNEQFF. The CDR3 DNA follows: TGTGCCAGCAGCAGAGCCGGGACTAGCGGATACAATGAGCAGTTCTTC. Full variable domain (rest looked up from reference TRBV7-3 and TRBJ2-1): GAGVSQTPSNKVTEKGKYVELRCDPISGHTALYWYRQSLGQGPEFLIYFQGTGAADDSGLPNDRFFAVRPEGSVSTLKIQRTERGDSAVYLCASSRAGTSGYNEQFFGPGTRLTVL.

V usage is TRBV7-2 and J usage is TRBJ2-5; D is ambiguous. V was pared by 4 bases and J by 0 bases, with 12 bases between. Germline lookup yields CDR1 SGHTA and CDR2 FQGNSA. This CDR3 is 15 amino acids long. In DNA, the CDR3 is TGTGCCAGCAGCTCCCCGCCCGGGTACCAAGAGACCCAGTACTTC. Protein product: CASSSPPGYQETQYF.

This clone was detected only a few times. The CDR3 spells CASSHKARDRGLNTQYF. CDR3 DNA sequence: TGCGCCAGCAGCCATAAGGCCCGGGACAGGGGTTTGAATACGCAGTATTTT. This chain uses TRBV23-1 with TRBJ2-3, with 10 bases aligning to TRBD1. TRBV23-1 qualifies as an ORF whose function is uncertain. The CDR3 is 17 residues long. The V gene end was trimmed by 6 bases and the J gene end by 7 bases; junction bases not matched to a gene: 16.

This sequence joins TRBV5-1 and TRBJ2-6; D possibly uses TRBD1 or TRBD2 (6 bases each). From germline, CDR1 is SGHRS and CDR2 YFSETQ. The germline V and J ends were trimmed by 4 bases and 0 bases, with 17 bases remaining between them. The CDR3 length is 18 residues. The CDR3, as DNA: TGCGCCAGCAGCCCAAGGGGGGTGACTGGCTCTGGGGCCAACGTCCTGACTTTC. This encodes CASSPRGVTGSGANVLTF.

The chain employs TRBV4-3 and TRBJ2-1; D unresolved. The CDR3 has 15 residues. CDR1 and CDR2 (germline): LGHNA, YSLEER. Trimming took off 1 base at V and 4 bases at J, with 11 bases between the two ends. In DNA form, the CDR3 reads TGCGCCAGCAGCCAAGTCTCCCTGATTTACAATGAGCAGTTCTTC. This codes for CASSQVSLIYNEQFF.

This chain joins TRBV29-1 and TRBJ2-2, with TRBD1 identical over 7 bases. With V trimmed by 7 bases and J by 0 bases, 5 bases remained unmatched. This CDR3 is 14 amino acids long. Germline V gene data show CDR1 as SQVTM and CDR2 as ANQGSEA. CDR3: CSGSTGTNTGELFF. The CDR3 coding sequence is TGCAGCGGGTCGACAGGGACGAACACCGGGGAGCTGTTTTTT.

This clone was seen repeatedly, ten times or more. This rearrangement joins TRBV23-1 to TRBJ2-7; no definite D call. TRBV23-1 is classed as an ORF, of uncertain function. Trimming shortened V by 0 bases and J by 6 bases, and 3 bases separated the two germline ends. This CDR3 contains 11 residues. The CDR3 nucleotides read TGCGCCAGCAGTCAATCAGGCGAGCAGTACTTC. Encoded protein: CASSQSGEQYF.

This clone was counted a few times. The chain has TRBV7-8 and TRBJ2-7, with D hard to call. V was clipped by 0 bases and J by 3 bases, with 12 bases between them. The CDR3 length is 15 residues. Germline loops: CDR1 SGHVS, CDR2 FQNEAQ. The CDR3 here is CASSLAGSLVYEQYF. The CDR3 DNA follows: TGTGCCAGCAGCTTAGCTGGGTCATTAGTCTACGAGCAGTACTTC.

In this sample, this clone turned up a few times. V is TRBV28 and J is TRBJ2-5, with D possibly TRBD2 on 6 matching bases. Germline CDR1 reads MDHEN; CDR2 reads SYDVKM. The CDR3 spans 15 residues. V lost 8 bases and J lost 4, with 20 bases in between. The CDR3 spells CASASGSPQRETQYF. In DNA, the CDR3 is TGTGCCAGCGCCTCCGGGAGCCCACAGCGAGAGACCCAGTACTTC. Complete variable domain (other parts from reference TRBV28 and TRBJ2-5): DVKVTQSSRYLVKRTGEKVFLECVQDMDHENMFWYRQDPGLGLRLIYFSYDVKMKEKGDIPEGYSVSREKKERFSLILESASTNQTSMYLCASASGSPQRETQYFGPGTRLLVL.

This chain connects TRBV2 to TRBJ2-3; D call uncertain. The V end lost 7 bases, the J end lost 0 bases, and 11 bases lay between the germline ends. The CDR3 loop spans 14 amino acids. In germline, CDR1 is SNHLY, CDR2 FYNNEI. CDR3 DNA sequence: TGTGCCAGCAAAGGGCCAACAAGCACAGATACGCAGTATTTT. Protein sequence: CASKGPTSTDTQYF. Supplemented by reference TRBV2 and TRBJ2-3, the full variable domain reads EPEVTQTPSHQVTQMGQEVILRCVPISNHLYFYWYRQILGQKVEFLVSFYNNEISEKSEIFDDQFSVERPDGSNFTLKIRSTKLEDSAMYFCASKGPTSTDTQYFGPGTRLTVL.

This chain connects TRBV5-4 to TRBJ2-1; 8 nucleotides line up with TRBD2. The CDR3 contains 15 residues. Germline CDR1 reads SGHNT; CDR2 reads YYREEE (reference sequence). V shed 0 bases and J 7 bases; nucleotides not matched to a gene: 6. The CDR3 bases are TGTGCCAGCAGCTTGGGGCCGGGACTAGGAAATGAGCAGTTCTTC. It yields the protein CASSLGPGLGNEQFF.

The chain employs TRBV7-2 and TRBJ2-5; the match to TRBD2 covers 13 bases. Germline V gene data show CDR1 as SGHTA and CDR2 as FQGNSA. J was trimmed by 5 bases and V by 4 bases; bases with no gene match: 7. CDR3 length: 16 residues. The CDR3 region is CASSSSLAGGFETQYF. Written as DNA, the CDR3 is TGTGCCAGCAGCTCGTCACTAGCGGGAGGGTTTGAGACCCAGTACTTC.

This clone has a handful of counts. The V and J genes are TRBV29-1 and TRBJ1-2; tentatively, D is TRBD1 (5 bases). Germline-derived CDR1 and CDR2 are SQVTM and ANQGSEA. Trimming left V 0 bases short and J 8 bases short, with 13 bases between. This CDR3 is 13 amino acids long. CDR3 in amino acids: CSVEDMPGKGYTF. The CDR3 DNA sequence: TGCAGCGTTGAAGACATGCCAGGGAAAGGCTACACCTTC.

The rearrangement uses TRBV6-1 and TRBJ2-1, with 8 bases fitting TRBD1. The CDR3 is 13 residues long. Germline-derived CDR1 and CDR2 are MNHNS and SASEGT. The J segment lost 10 bases and the V segment lost 8 bases, leaving 10 bases of the junction unmatched. This CDR3 reads CASEKDRESEQFF. CDR3 nucleotide sequence: TGTGCCAGCGAAAAGGACAGGGAGTCCGAGCAGTTCTTC.

In the case of this clone: An end of the junction does not agree with germline; a read error may underlie this. Within the sample, other DNA sequences also encode this same CDR3. V usage is TRBV29-1 and J usage is TRBJ2-1, with D perhaps matching TRBD1 (6 bases). The length of the CDR3 is 13 residues. Germline V gene sequence: CDR1 SQVTM, CDR2 ANQGSEA. The CDR3 region has the DNA TGCAGTGTTGGACAGTCCTCCTACAATGAGCAGTTCTTC. Translated, it gives CSVGQSSYNEQFF.

CDR3 sequence: CASSAAGGLDTQYF. Written as DNA, the CDR3 is TGTGCCAGCAGCGCAGCTGGAGGGCTAGATACGCAGTATTTT. This rearrangement joins TRBV7-3 to TRBJ2-3, with TRBD2 as a possible D gene (6 bases). The CDR3 runs 14 residues. Deletions cut 5 bases from V and 5 bases from J, with 14 bases between. Germline-derived CDR1 and CDR2 are SGHTA and FQGTGA.

The chain uses TRBV12-2 and TRBJ1-1; the D call in the table, TRBD1, was not verified against the DNA. TRBV12-2 is designated a pseudogene. The CDR3 length is 17 residues. The CDR3 region is CASRFGQLIVQNTEAFF. The CDR3 DNA reads as TGTGCAAGTCGCTTCGGACAGTTAATAGTTCAGAACACTGAAGCTTTCTTT.

This clone was counted between two and nine times. This chain joins TRBV6-1 and TRBJ2-7; D is possibly TRBD1 or TRBD2 (5 bases each). Germline CDR1 is MNHNS and CDR2 is SASEGT. V lost 7 bases and J 3 bases, leaving 10 bases between the germline ends. The CDR3 extends over 12 amino acids. DNA for the CDR3: TGTGCCAGCACAGGGAGCGGCTACGAGCAGTACTTC. Its protein is CASTGSGYEQYF.

The CDR3 region is CASSKLQGRCSYGYTF. The CDR3 coding sequence is TGTGCCAGCAGCAAATTACAGGGTAGGTGTAGCTATGGCTACACCTTC. J is TRBJ1-2 and V is TRBV21-1; the table gives TRBD1 as D, unverified against the DNA. TRBV21-1 is reported as a pseudogene. The CDR3 spans 16 residues.

This clone was seen a handful of times. The chain joins TRBV19 to TRBJ2-2, with 7 bases that match TRBD1. The length of the CDR3 is 14 residues. Germline V gene sequence: CDR1 LNHDA, CDR2 SQIVND (reference sequence). The trim removed 3 bases at V and 7 bases at J, leaving 5 bases unmatched. CDR3 DNA: TGTGCCAGTAGTATGACAGGGACGGGCGGGGAGCTGTTTTTT. This codes for CASSMTGTGGELFF.

The rearrangement joins TRBV5-4 to TRBJ2-7; 8 nucleotides agree with TRBD1. V trimming: 4 bases; J trimming: 2 bases; junction bases outside the gene matches: 11. CDR3 length: 16 amino acids. The germline gives CDR1 SGHNT, CDR2 YYREEE (reference sequence). The DNA for the CDR3 is TGTGCCAGCAGCCCTATCCAGGGACAGGCGACCTACGAGCAGTACTTC. Translated, it gives CASSPIQGQATYEQYF.

This clone has just a few counts. An end of the junction differs from the germline gene, which may be a read error. V usage is TRBV7-9 and J usage is TRBJ2-7; 9 nucleotides line up with TRBD1. Germline lookup yields CDR1 SEHNR and CDR2 FQNEAQ (reference sequence). This CDR3 is 13 amino acids long. CDR3 in DNA: TGTGCCAGCAGCGCACCCTGGTACAGGGGGCTTTTCTTC. Its translation: CASSAPWYRGLFF. Using reference TRBV7-9 and TRBJ2-7 for the parts outside the CDR3, the full variable domain is DTGVSQNPRHKITKRGQNVTFRCDPISEHNRLYWYRQTLGQGPEFLTYFQNEAQLEKSRLLSDRFSAERPKGSFSTLEIQRTEQGDSAMYLCASSAPWYRGLFFGPGTRLTVT.

Only a few counts were recorded for this clone. This chain connects TRBV27 to TRBJ2-7; 11 bases align to TRBD2. The CDR3 has 14 amino acids. V shed 2 bases, J shed 6 bases, and the junction held 3 bases outside the gene matches. Germline loops: CDR1 MNHEY, CDR2 SMNVEV (reference sequence). CDR3 residues: CASSLRLAGGEQYF. The CDR3 DNA reads TGTGCCAGCAGTTTAAGGCTAGCGGGAGGCGAGCAGTACTTC.